The clone carrying this T cell receptor (beta chain) was detected a few times. Then a second PCR, running roughly 7 to 11 cycles, was carried out with a sample-barcoded 5' primer and a J-beta primer mix. One entry per CDR3 protein results from TCRdb running MiXCR on the 5' RACE reads. The table lists about 2 million distinct CDR3 sequences, around half of them singletons, with approximately 2.1% in the top ten. This specimen comes from a study of blood T cells in healthy people across ages. The germline CDR1 and CDR2 sequences are SGHTA and FQGNSA. The V end was cut by 0 bases, the J end by 6 bases, with 17 bases between. The CDR3 consists of 17 residues.

The sequencing sample was made of blood. This receptor was taken from a middle-aged woman in good health. The rearrangement links TRBV7-2 to TRBJ1-4; D perhaps matches TRBD1 (6 bases). The CDR3: CASSLAGRGRFYEKLFF. In nucleotides, the CDR3 is TGTGCCAGCAGCTTAGCCGGCAGGGGAAGATTTTATGAAAAACTGTTTTTT. The entire variable domain, with the rest obtained from reference TRBV7-2 and TRBJ1-4, is as follows: GAGVSQSPSNKVTEKGKDVELRCDPISGHTALYWYRQSLGQGLEFLIYFQGNSAPDKSGLPSDRFSAERTGGSVSTLTIQRTQQEDSAVYLCASSLAGRGRFYEKLFFGSGTQLSVL.